This T cell receptor (beta chain) stems from a study of blood T cell repertoires in COVID-19. Methods used by the authors: Using reference gene primer amplification, nucleated cell counts were estimated. Sequencing was performed with immunoSEQ multiplex PCR; in TCRdb, only in-frame clones are kept and a portion is missing. V and J calls and clone size are copied from that table; D and trimming were computed from the DNA. The sample includes about 240,000 clones, about 89% of them seen just once. The CDR3 is 16 residues long. The V gene end was trimmed by 0 bases and the J gene end by 4 bases; junction bases not matched to a gene: 8. Germline V gene data show CDR1 as SQVTM and CDR2 as ANQGSEA. This clone was detected a few times. Ages ranged from about 18 to 100 years, with residence in 24 US areas. Donors were grouped by their self-reported clinical history. Recovered status applied to Cohort 3 donors who had two consecutive negative PCRs. It also applied to those with clearance or with symptom resolution.

Sequenced input: PBMCs or T cells enriched from blood (not recorded which). The gene calls are TRBV29-1 and TRBJ2-3, with 9 bases matching TRBD1. This clonotype was obtained from a woman aged 25-40 years who had recovered from COVID-19. CDR3 region: CSVEDFRTGVADTQYF. The CDR3 DNA reads TGCAGCGTTGAAGATTTCAGGACAGGGGTCGCAGATACGCAGTATTTT.